What follows are 28 T cell receptor beta chains derived from one specimen sequenced in a study of blood T cell repertoires in COVID-19. This table comes from immunoSEQ multiplex PCR, and its TCRdb copy is limited to in-frame clones, with some not included. The sample includes roughly 280,000 clones, around 92% of them seen just once. The sample was PBMCs or T cells enriched from blood (not recorded which). The receptors derive from a woman aged 55-69 years who had recovered from COVID-19.

This sequence joins TRBV28 and TRBJ1-2, with D possibly matching TRBD1 (5 bases). CDR1 and CDR2 (germline): MDHEN, SYDVKM. Trimming cost V 5 bases and J 8 bases, with 15 bases left between them. This CDR3 has 13 amino acids. The CDR3 region is CASSVARVDGYTF. CDR3 sequence (DNA): TGTGCCAGCAGTGTGGCCAGGGTAGACGGCTACACCTTC.

V usage is TRBV7-2 and J usage is TRBJ2-1; TRBD2 is a possible D gene (5 bases). The CDR3 runs 15 residues. Germline assignment: CDR1 SGHTA and CDR2 FQGNSA. Trimming took off 2 bases at V and 7 bases at J, with 15 bases between the two ends. CDR3 coding DNA: TGTGCCAGCAGCTTAAAGCTAGCCGTAAGGAATGAGCAGTTCTTC. Translating it yields CASSLKLAVRNEQFF.

This clone was counted between two and nine times. V is TRBV12-3 or TRBV12-4 and J is TRBJ1-2, with D perhaps TRBD1 (5 bases). V lost 6 bases and J lost 14, with 19 bases in between. The CDR3 totals 12 residues. CDR3 region: CASSFGGRQGTF. The CDR3 nucleotides read TGTGCCAGCAGCTTCGGGGGACGGCAGGGAACCTTC.

The gene calls are TRBV7-4 and TRBJ1-1; 10 bases are shared with TRBD1. The V and J ends lost 5 bases and 3 bases, in that order; junction bases with no gene match: 9. This CDR3 has 16 residues. Per the germline V gene, CDR1 is SGHVT and CDR2 is SQSDAQ. CDR3 sequence: CASSNRRTGGDTEAFF. The CDR3 region has the DNA TGTGCCAGCAGCAATCGCCGGACAGGGGGGGACACTGAAGCTTTCTTT.

The chain carries TRBV2 and TRBJ2-7, with 15 nucleotides matching TRBD2. V trimming: 7 bases; J trimming: 5 bases; junction bases outside the gene matches: 3. The CDR3 covers 14 residues. Germline CDR1 SNHLY, CDR2 FYNNEI. In nucleotides, the CDR3 is TGTGCCAGCACGGGACTAGCGGGAGGCGACGAGCAGTACTTC. Translated, it gives CASTGLAGGDEQYF.

V usage is TRBV6-5 and J usage is TRBJ2-4; 8 bases fit TRBD1. The CDR3 length is 13 residues. From germline, CDR1 is MNHEY and CDR2 SVGAGI. The junction had 3 bases not matched to a gene; V was cut back by 4 bases and J by 7 bases. Written as DNA, the CDR3 is TGTGCCAGCAGTTTCAACAGGGGGAACATTCAGTACTTC. This codes for CASSFNRGNIQYF.

This chain links TRBV12-3 or TRBV12-4 with TRBJ2-1, with D possibly matching TRBD2 (6 bases). Trimming pared 3 bases from V and 10 bases from J, leaving 13 bases between. This CDR3 is built from 13 residues. The DNA for the CDR3 is TGTGCCAGCAGTTTCCTCCCCGGGAGAGAGCAGTTCTTC. Its protein product is CASSFLPGREQFF.

The sample holds a few counts of this clone. The chain carries TRBV15 and TRBJ1-1; D is uncertain. V was pared by 1 base and J by 5 bases, with 8 bases between. CDR1 LNHNV and CDR2 YYDKDF come from the germline V gene (reference sequence). The CDR3 has 13 residues. The CDR3 DNA follows: TGTGCCACCAGCAGAGGACTGGAAACTGAAGCTTTCTTT. Translated: CATSRGLETEAFF.

The rearrangement joins TRBV28 to TRBJ1-2; tentative D call: TRBD1 (6 bases). Trimming took off 5 bases at V and 0 bases at J, with 10 bases between the two ends. CDR1 MDHEN and CDR2 SYDVKM come from the germline V gene. The CDR3 is 14 residues long. The CDR3 loop is CASSTGSANYGYTF. CDR3 sequence (DNA): TGTGCCAGCAGTACAGGGTCAGCTAACTATGGCTACACCTTC.

This chain connects TRBV27 to TRBJ2-1, with D unresolved. This CDR3 is 14 amino acids long. V lost 3 bases to trimming and J lost 2 bases, with 8 bases between them. The V gene's germline CDR1 is MNHEY and CDR2 SMNVEV (reference sequence). The CDR3: CASSLSAAYNEQFF. CDR3 in DNA: TGTGCCAGCAGTTTGAGTGCTGCCTACAATGAGCAGTTCTTC.

This clone was observed a single time. The V and J genes are TRBV7-2 and TRBJ2-2; TRBD2 agrees at 9 bases. Per the germline V gene, CDR1 is SGHTA and CDR2 is FQGNSA. This CDR3 contains 14 residues. The V segment lost 6 bases and the J segment 8 bases; nucleotides outside the gene matches: 7. The CDR3 bases are TGTGCCAGCAGGTTTAGCGGGGGAGAGGGGGAGCTGTTTTTT. It codes for CASRFSGGEGELFF.

The genes are TRBV5-1 and TRBJ2-3; D unresolved. Trimming removed 1 base from V and 6 bases from J, with 9 bases in between. Germline V gene sequence: CDR1 SGHRS, CDR2 YFSETQ. The CDR3 is 13 amino acids. CDR3 residues: CASSLLESDTQYF. In DNA form, the CDR3 reads TGCGCCAGCAGCTTGTTGGAGTCGGATACGCAGTATTTT.

The rearrangement uses TRBV15 and TRBJ1-2; D is uncertain. V was shortened by 3 bases and J by 8 bases, with 19 bases between the two germline ends. Germline-derived CDR1 and CDR2 are LNHNV and YYDKDF (reference sequence). CDR3 length equals 15 residues. The CDR3 loop is CATSSRRGGVGGYTF. CDR3 nucleotides: TGTGCCACCAGCAGCCGCCGGGGTGGGGTGGGGGGCTACACCTTC.

J is TRBJ1-5 and V is TRBV19; 8 bases match TRBD1. This CDR3 has 14 amino acids. The J segment lost 2 bases and the V segment lost 6 bases, leaving 3 bases of the junction unmatched. The germline gives CDR1 LNHDA, CDR2 SQIVND (reference sequence). This CDR3 reads CASSGQGGNQPQHF. The CDR3, as DNA: TGTGCCAGTAGCGGACAGGGAGGCAATCAGCCCCAGCATTTT. Full variable domain (outside the CDR3, taken from reference TRBV19 and TRBJ1-5): DGGITQSPKYLFRKEGQNVTLSCEQNLNHDAMYWYRQDPGQGLRLIYYSQIVNDFQKGDIAEGYSVSREKKESFPLTVTSAQKNPTAFYLCASSGQGGNQPQHFGDGTRLSIL.

The gene calls are TRBV28 and TRBJ2-4; 7 positions agree with TRBD2. After removal of 6 bases from V and 7 bases from J, the junction contained 9 bases not matched to a gene. Germline lookup yields CDR1 MDHEN and CDR2 SYDVKM. The CDR3 consists of 14 residues. CDR3 in amino acids: CASRPSVGGNIQYF. In DNA form, the CDR3 reads TGTGCCAGCAGACCCTCTGTGGGAGGGAACATTCAGTACTTC.

The chain combines TRBV27 with TRBJ1-2, with TRBD1 as a possible D gene (5 bases). The V end was cut by 6 bases, the J end by 2 bases, with 19 bases between. Per germline, CDR1 MNHEY and CDR2 SMNVEV (reference sequence). This CDR3 has 16 residues. DNA for the CDR3: TGTGCCAGCAGCCAAATTCAGGGTAGCGGGAACTATGGCTACACCTTC. This codes for CASSQIQGSGNYGYTF.

The J gene is TRBJ1-1, the V gene TRBV7-9; D is unclear. The CDR3 runs to 12 residues. V was shortened by 8 bases and J by 8 bases, with 15 bases between the two germline ends. The germline gives CDR1 SEHNR, CDR2 FQNEAQ (reference sequence). The CDR3 region is CASSPVGVEAFF. The CDR3 DNA reads TGTGCCAGCTCCCCGGTCGGGGTGGAAGCTTTCTTT.

The chain is built from TRBV6-5 and TRBJ1-1; 8 bases match TRBD1. This CDR3 region has 15 residues. V trimming: 0 bases; J trimming: 1 base; junction bases outside the gene matches: 1. CDR1 is MNHEY, CDR2 SVGAGI, per germline. The CDR3 DNA follows: TGTGCCAGCAGTTACTCCGGGACAGGGAACACTGAAGCTTTCTTT. This sequence encodes CASSYSGTGNTEAFF.

The CDR3 is CASSINRDLLTDTQYF. The CDR3 DNA is TGTGCCAGCAGCATCAACCGGGACTTACTCACAGATACGCAGTATTTT. The rearrangement uses TRBV7-3 and TRBJ2-3, with D perhaps TRBD2 (6 bases). The germline V gene encodes CDR1 SGHTA and CDR2 FQGTGA. The CDR3 consists of 16 residues. The V gene lost 5 bases and the J gene lost 2 bases, with 17 bases spanning the gap.

A single count supports this clone. A read error may produce the germline difference seen at one junction end. The CDR3 loop reads CASSPRSGGADTQYF. CDR3 bases: TGTGCTAGCAGCCCAAGATCAGGGGGCGCAGATACGCAGTATTTT. V gene TRBV7-7 combines with J gene TRBJ2-3; 8 nucleotides agree with TRBD1. This CDR3 is 15 amino acids long. Germline CDR1 and CDR2: SSHAT and FNYEAQ (reference sequence).

The V gene is TRBV28, the J gene TRBJ2-1; 11 nucleotides match TRBD2. Germline values: CDR1 MDHEN, CDR2 SYDVKM. The CDR3 runs to 15 residues. V shed 5 bases and J 6 bases; nucleotides not matched to a gene: 6. The CDR3 protein is CASSPGLAGSNEQFF. CDR3 DNA: TGTGCCAGCAGTCCCGGACTAGCGGGCTCCAATGAGCAGTTCTTC.

CDR3 in amino acids: CASTDQQGKTEAFF. Written as DNA, the CDR3 is TGTGCCAGCACCGATCAACAGGGGAAGACTGAAGCTTTCTTT. V gene TRBV2 combines with J gene TRBJ1-1; 7 bases map to TRBD1. The CDR3 has 14 residues. The germline CDR1 and CDR2 sequences are SNHLY and FYNNEI. The V and J ends lost 7 bases and 5 bases, in that order; junction bases with no gene match: 10.

This chain connects TRBV18 to TRBJ2-7; tentative D call: TRBD1 (6 bases). The CDR3 is 15 residues long. V was trimmed by 3 bases and J by 1 base, leaving 13 bases between them. Germline CDR1 reads KGHSH; CDR2 reads LQKENI. CDR3 residues: CASSPGQTVSYEQYF. The CDR3 coding sequence is TGTGCCAGCTCACCCGGACAGACCGTTTCCTACGAGCAGTACTTC. Using reference TRBV18 and TRBJ2-7 for the parts outside the CDR3, the full variable domain is NAGVMQNPRHLVRRRGQEARLRCSPMKGHSHVYWYRQLPEEGLKFMVYLQKENIIDESGMPKERFSAEFPKEGPSILRIQQVVRGDSAAYFCASSPGQTVSYEQYFGPGTRLTVT.

V and J are TRBV5-1 and TRBJ1-4; TRBD1 is a possible D gene (5 bases). Trimming took 5 bases from V and 5 from J, leaving 10 bases between them. CDR3 length equals 13 residues. Germline CDR1 and CDR2: SGHRS and YFSETQ. In nucleotides, the CDR3 is TGCGCCAGCAGTTACGGGGGGAATGAAAAACTGTTTTTT. Translated, it gives CASSYGGNEKLFF.

This chain connects TRBV28 to TRBJ1-4; D remains ambiguous. The CDR3 sequence is 15 residues long. CDR1 MDHEN and CDR2 SYDVKM come from the germline V gene. With 2 bases removed from V and 1 base from J, the gap between germline ends came to 8 bases. CDR3 nucleotides: TGTGCCAGCAGTTTACCGGGGAGAACTAATGAAAAACTGTTTTTT. Its translation is CASSLPGRTNEKLFF.

The rearrangement links TRBV7-3 to TRBJ1-1, with unresolved D. From germline, CDR1 is SGHTA and CDR2 FQGTGA. V was trimmed by 3 bases and J by 0 bases, leaving 5 bases between them. The CDR3 is made up of 13 amino acids. CDR3 in amino acids: CASSFLLNTEAFF. The CDR3 nucleotides read TGTGCCAGCAGCTTTTTATTGAACACTGAAGCTTTCTTT.

The chain is built from TRBV5-1 and TRBJ2-3, with 10 nucleotides matching TRBD2. This CDR3 has 16 residues. Germline V lookup: CDR1 SGHRS, CDR2 YFSETQ. V shed 0 bases and J 1 base; nucleotides not matched to a gene: 2. CDR3 nucleotides: TGCGCCAGCAGCTTGGCCGGGACTAGCGGCACAGATACGCAGTATTTT. Protein: CASSLAGTSGTDTQYF.

J is TRBJ2-7 and V is TRBV21-1; TRBD1 is taken as the D call from the table, unchecked against the DNA. TRBV21-1 is a documented pseudogene. The CDR3 has 15 residues. The CDR3 reads CASSKVGTGFYEQYF. CDR3 in DNA: TGTGCCAGCAGCAAAGTCGGGACAGGGTTCTACGAGCAGTACTTC.